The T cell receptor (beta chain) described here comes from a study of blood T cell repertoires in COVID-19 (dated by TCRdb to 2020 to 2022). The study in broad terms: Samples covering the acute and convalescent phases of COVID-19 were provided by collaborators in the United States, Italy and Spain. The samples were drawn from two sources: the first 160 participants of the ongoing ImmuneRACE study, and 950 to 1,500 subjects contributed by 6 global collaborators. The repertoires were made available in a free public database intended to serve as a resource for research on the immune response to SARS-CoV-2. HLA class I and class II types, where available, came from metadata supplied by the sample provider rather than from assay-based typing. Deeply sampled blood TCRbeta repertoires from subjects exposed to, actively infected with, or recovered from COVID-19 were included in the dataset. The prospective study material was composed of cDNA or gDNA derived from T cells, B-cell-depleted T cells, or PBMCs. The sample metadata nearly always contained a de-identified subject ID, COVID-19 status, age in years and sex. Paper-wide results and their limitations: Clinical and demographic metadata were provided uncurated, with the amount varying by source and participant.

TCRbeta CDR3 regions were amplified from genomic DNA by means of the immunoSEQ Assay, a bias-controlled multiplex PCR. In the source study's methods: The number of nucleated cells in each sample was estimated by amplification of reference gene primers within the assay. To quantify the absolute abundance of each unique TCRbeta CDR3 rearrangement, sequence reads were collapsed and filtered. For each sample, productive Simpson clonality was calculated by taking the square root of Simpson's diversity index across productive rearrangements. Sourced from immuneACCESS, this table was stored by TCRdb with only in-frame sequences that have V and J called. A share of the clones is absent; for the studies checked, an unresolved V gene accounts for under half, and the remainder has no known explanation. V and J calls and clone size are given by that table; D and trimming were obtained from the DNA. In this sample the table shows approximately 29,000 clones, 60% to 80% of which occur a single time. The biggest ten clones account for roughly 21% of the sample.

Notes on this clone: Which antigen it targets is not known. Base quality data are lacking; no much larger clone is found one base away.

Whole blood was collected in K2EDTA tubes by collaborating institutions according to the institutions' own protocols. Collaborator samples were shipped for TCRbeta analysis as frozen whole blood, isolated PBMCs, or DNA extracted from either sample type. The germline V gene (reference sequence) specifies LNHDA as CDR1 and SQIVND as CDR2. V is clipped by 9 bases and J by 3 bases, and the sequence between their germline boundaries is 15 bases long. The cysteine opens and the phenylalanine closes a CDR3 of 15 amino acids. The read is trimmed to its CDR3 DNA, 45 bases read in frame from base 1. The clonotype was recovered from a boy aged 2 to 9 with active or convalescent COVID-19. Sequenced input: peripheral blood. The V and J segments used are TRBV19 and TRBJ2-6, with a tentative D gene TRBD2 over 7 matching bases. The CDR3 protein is CASRGGAGGANVLTF. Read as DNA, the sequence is TGTGCCAGCCGAGGGGGGGCCGGTGGGGCCAACGTCCTGACTTTC.